This T cell receptor beta chain was recovered during a study of vaccination effects on CD4 cells after COVID-19. Points from the study as a whole: Convalescent patients were scarce, and early post-infection timepoints were absent.

Notes on this clone: Its specificity is not known.

Antigen-specific CD4+ T cells were first expanded with viral peptide pools by the ViraFEST assay and only then sequenced. Upon completion of around ten days in culture, CD4+ T cells were isolated. None of these healthy vaccinees had been infected with SARS-CoV-2 before vaccination. Half-medium replacement with IL-2 medium occurred on days 3 and 7. The germline CDR1 and CDR2 sequences are KGHSH and LQKENI. The CDR3 covers 16 residues. Trimming stripped 2 bases from V and 3 bases from J, with 16 bases between. The protocol was immunoSEQ multiplex PCR, while the TCRdb copy is restricted to in-frame clones and leaves out a portion. The table includes some 68,000 clones, 75% to 85% detected once.

The V and J genes are TRBV18 and TRBJ1-1, with D possibly being TRBD1 (6 bases). This TCR derives from a human donor who received a COVID-19 vaccine. This material consisted of CD4+ T cells from PBMCs cultured with SARS-CoV-2 spike peptides, taken before COVID-19 vaccination. The CDR3 sequence: CASSPTGGARDTEAFF. CDR3 in DNA: TGTGCCAGCTCACCAACCGGGGGGGCCAGGGACACTGAAGCTTTCTTT.